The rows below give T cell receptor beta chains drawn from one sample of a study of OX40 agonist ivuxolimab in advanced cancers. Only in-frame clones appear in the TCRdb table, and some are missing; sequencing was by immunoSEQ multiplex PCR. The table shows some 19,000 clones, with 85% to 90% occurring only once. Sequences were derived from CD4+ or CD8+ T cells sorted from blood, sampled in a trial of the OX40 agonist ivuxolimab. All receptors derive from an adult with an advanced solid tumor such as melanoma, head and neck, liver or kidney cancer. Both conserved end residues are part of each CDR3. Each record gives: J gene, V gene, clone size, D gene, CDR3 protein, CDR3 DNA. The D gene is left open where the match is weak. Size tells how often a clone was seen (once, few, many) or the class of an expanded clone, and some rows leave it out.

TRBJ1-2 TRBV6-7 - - CASSYSAAGSGYTF TGTGCCAGCAGTTACTCGGCGGCTGGGAGTGGCTACACCTTC
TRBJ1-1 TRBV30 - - CAWSVTYQNTEAFF TGTGCCTGGAGTGTGACCTACCAGAACACTGAAGCTTTCTTT
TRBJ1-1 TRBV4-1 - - CASSHPTEMNTEAFF TGCGCCAGCAGCCACCCGACAGAGATGAACACTGAAGCTTTCTTT
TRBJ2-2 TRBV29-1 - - CSVSGANTGELFF TGCAGCGTTTCGGGGGCAAACACCGGGGAGCTGTTTTTT
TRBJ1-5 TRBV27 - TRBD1 CASSFGGQVGYGPQHF TGTGCCAGCAGTTTTGGGGGACAGGTGGGGTACGGGCCCCAGCATTTT
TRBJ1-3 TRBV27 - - CASLDYGTRRNTIYF TGTGCCAGCTTGGACTACGGGACACGACGAAACACCATATATTTT
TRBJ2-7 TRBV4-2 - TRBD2 CASSQERGREGFYEQYF TGTGCCAGCAGCCAAGAACGGGGGCGGGAGGGTTTCTACGAGCAGTACTTC
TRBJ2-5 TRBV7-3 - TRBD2 CASSPSGTSPETQYF TGTGCCAGCAGCCCCTCCGGGACTAGTCCTGAGACCCAGTACTTC
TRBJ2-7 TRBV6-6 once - CASSYPQTGLYEQYF TGTGCCAGCAGTTACCCCCAGACAGGTCTCTACGAGCAGTACTTC
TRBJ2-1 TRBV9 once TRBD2 CASSVEGEEREGPRHNEQFF TGTGCCAGCAGCGTAGAGGGGGAGGAGCGGGAGGGCCCCCGCCACAATGAGCAGTTCTTC
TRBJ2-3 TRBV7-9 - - CASSLTDTQYF TGTGCCAGCAGCTTGACAGATACGCAGTATTTT
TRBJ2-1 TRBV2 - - CASSENGLHNEQFF TGTGCCAGCAGTGAAAACGGACTACACAATGAGCAGTTCTTC
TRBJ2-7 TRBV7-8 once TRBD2 CASSLVGVGLAGDEQYF TGTGCCAGCAGCTTAGTCGGGGTGGGACTAGCGGGAGACGAGCAGTACTTC
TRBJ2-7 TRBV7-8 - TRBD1 CASSTWTGASYEQYF TGTGCCAGCAGCACCTGGACAGGGGCCAGCTACGAGCAGTACTTC
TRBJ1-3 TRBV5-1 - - CASRVKTAGNTIYF TGCGCCAGCAGGGTTAAGACAGCAGGAAACACCATATATTTT
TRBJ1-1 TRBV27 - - CASLSAYEAFF TGTGCCAGCCTCTCGGCCTATGAAGCTTTCTTT
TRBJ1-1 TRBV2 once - CASNPDSRLEAFF TGTGCCAGCAACCCGGACAGCCGGCTGGAAGCTTTCTTT
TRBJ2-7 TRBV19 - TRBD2 CASMSGRGYEQYF TGTGCCAGTATGAGCGGGAGAGGCTACGAGCAGTACTTC
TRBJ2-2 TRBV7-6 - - CASSFSDYEIENTGELFF TGTGCCAGCAGCTTTTCTGACTACGAAATTGAGAACACCGGGGAGCTGTTTTTT
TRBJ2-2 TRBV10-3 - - CAISGIKGQNTGELFF TGTGCCATCAGTGGGATTAAGGGACAAAACACCGGGGAGCTGTTTTTT
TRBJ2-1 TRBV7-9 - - CASSLDSNEQFF TGTGCCAGCAGCTTGGACAGCAATGAGCAGTTCTTC
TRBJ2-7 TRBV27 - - CASSLGLGYEQYF TGTGCCAGCAGTTTGGGACTGGGCTACGAGCAGTACTTC
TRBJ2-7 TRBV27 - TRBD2 CASSPGLAGSYEQYF TGTGCCAGCAGCCCAGGACTAGCAGGGAGTTACGAGCAGTACTTC
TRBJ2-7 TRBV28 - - CASSLRPPRGYEQYF TGTGCCAGCAGTTTAAGGCCTCCGCGGGGTTACGAGCAGTACTTC
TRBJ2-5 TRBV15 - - CATSRKVRETQYF TGTGCCACCAGCAGGAAGGTTCGGGAGACCCAGTACTTC
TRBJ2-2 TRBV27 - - CASSLWGTGQTLKNTGELFF TGTGCCAGCAGTTTATGGGGTACTGGACAGACCCTTAAGAACACCGGGGAGCTGTTTTTT
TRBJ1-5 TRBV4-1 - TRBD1 CASGHRTGYQPQHF TGCGCCAGCGGCCATCGGACAGGTTATCAGCCCCAGCATTTT
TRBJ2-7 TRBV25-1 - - CASSVTGGEQYF TGTGCCAGCAGTGTCACAGGAGGCGAGCAGTACTTC
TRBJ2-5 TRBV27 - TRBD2 CASSFVPSGSQETQYF TGTGCCAGCAGTTTTGTACCTAGCGGGAGTCAAGAGACCCAGTACTTC
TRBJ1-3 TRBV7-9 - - CASRHSSTSGNTIYF TGTGCCAGCAGGCACAGTTCCACCTCTGGAAACACCATATATTTT
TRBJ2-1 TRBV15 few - CATSRDLEGHNEQFF TGTGCCACCAGCAGAGATTTAGAGGGCCACAATGAGCAGTTCTTC
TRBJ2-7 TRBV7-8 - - CASSSPRLGRQYF TGTGCCAGCAGCTCCCCACGTCTCGGCAGGCAGTACTTC
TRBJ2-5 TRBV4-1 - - CASSQDRGEGGKTQYF TGCGCCAGCAGCCAAGATAGGGGTGAGGGGGGAAAGACCCAGTACTTC
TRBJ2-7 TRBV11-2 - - CASSLTYEQYF TGTGCCAGCAGCTTAACATACGAGCAGTACTTC
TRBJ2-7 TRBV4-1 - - CASSTTSYSSYEQYF TGCGCCAGCAGTACCACTAGTTACAGCTCCTACGAGCAGTACTTC
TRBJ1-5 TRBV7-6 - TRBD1 CASSLFAPRTGVDQPQHF TGTGCCAGCAGCTTATTTGCGCCTCGGACAGGGGTTGATCAGCCCCAGCATTTT
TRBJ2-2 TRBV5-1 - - CASSLLGNTGELFF TGCGCCAGCAGCTTGTTGGGGAACACCGGGGAGCTGTTTTTT
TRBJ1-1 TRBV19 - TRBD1 CATRTGGTEAFF TGTGCCACTCGGACAGGGGGGACTGAAGCTTTCTTT
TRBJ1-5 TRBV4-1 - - CASSQMQGNSDQPQHF TGCGCCAGCAGCCAAATGCAGGGCAACAGCGATCAGCCCCAGCATTTT
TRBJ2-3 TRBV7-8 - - CASSSQGGGSSTDTQYF TGTGCCAGCAGCTCCCAGGGGGGGGGCTCTAGCACAGATACGCAGTATTTT
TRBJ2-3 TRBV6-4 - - CASSDGGVTDTQYF TGTGCCAGCAGTGACGGCGGGGTCACAGATACGCAGTATTTT
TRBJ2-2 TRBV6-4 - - CASSDSAGADTGELFF TGTGCCAGCAGTGACTCCGCGGGGGCGGACACCGGGGAGCTGTTTTTT
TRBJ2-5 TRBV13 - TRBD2 CASSPPGSGVETQYF TGTGCCAGCAGCCCCCCAGGTAGCGGGGTTGAGACCCAGTACTTC
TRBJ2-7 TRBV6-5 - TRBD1 CASSYSGQTYEQYF TGTGCCAGCAGTTACTCGGGACAGACCTACGAGCAGTACTTC